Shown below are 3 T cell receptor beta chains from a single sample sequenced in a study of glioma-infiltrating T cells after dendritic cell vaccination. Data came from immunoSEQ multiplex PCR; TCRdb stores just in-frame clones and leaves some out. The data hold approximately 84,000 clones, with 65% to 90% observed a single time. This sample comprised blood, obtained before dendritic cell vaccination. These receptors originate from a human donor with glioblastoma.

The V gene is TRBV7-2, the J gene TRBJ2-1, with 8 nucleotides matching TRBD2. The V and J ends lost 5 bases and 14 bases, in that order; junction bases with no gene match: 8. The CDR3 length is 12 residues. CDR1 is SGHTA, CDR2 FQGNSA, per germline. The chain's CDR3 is CASSHRGGREFF. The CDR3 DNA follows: TGTGCCAGCAGCCACCGGGGGGGGCGGGAGTTCTTC.

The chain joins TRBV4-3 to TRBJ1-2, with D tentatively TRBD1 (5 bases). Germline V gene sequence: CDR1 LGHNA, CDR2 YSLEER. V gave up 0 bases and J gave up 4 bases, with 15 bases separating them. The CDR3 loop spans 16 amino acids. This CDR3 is CASSQDTGWDSYGYTF. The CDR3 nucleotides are TGCGCCAGCAGCCAAGATACAGGATGGGATAGCTATGGCTACACCTTC.

CDR3 sequence reads: CASSDPGVGNLNYGYTF. The CDR3 bases are TGTGCCAGCAGTGACCCGGGGGTAGGGAACCTAAACTATGGCTACACCTTC. The chain carries TRBV6-1 and TRBJ1-2; weak D call: TRBD1 (5 bases). Looked up from germline, CDR1 is MNHNS and CDR2 is SASEGT. The CDR3 totals 17 residues. V was pared by 3 bases and J by 2 bases, with 19 bases between.